Below, 15 T cell receptor beta chains from the same sample are listed, as sequenced in a study of graft-versus-host responses after intestinal transplantation. Here immunoSEQ multiplex PCR was the method, and the copy in TCRdb shows in-frame clones only, minus some. The sample consists of approximately 60,000 clones, 89% of them appearing once. Graft tissue was processed to release intraepithelial and lamina propria lymphocytes. Specimen: ileum tissue, collected more than 350 days after transplant. Receptor source: a human patient who received an intestinal transplant, so some T cells may come from the graft donor.

J is TRBJ2-7 and V is TRBV7-3; weak D call: TRBD1 (6 bases). The CDR3 extends over 15 amino acids. CDR1 is SGHTA and CDR2 is FQGTGA in the germline V gene. The V end lost 2 bases, the J end lost 5 bases, and 16 bases lay between the germline ends. The CDR3 sequence is CASSLGSGAGDEQYF. For the CDR3, the DNA is TGTGCCAGCAGCTTAGGGTCAGGGGCCGGCGACGAGCAGTACTTC.

Details on this clone: An end of the junction differs from the germline gene, which may be a read error. The J gene is TRBJ1-5, the V gene TRBV28; no clear D gene. Germline-derived CDR1 and CDR2 are MDHEN and SYDVKM. This CDR3 is 14 amino acids long. CDR3 sequence (DNA): TGTGCCGGCAGTTTATGGGGATCCAATCAGCCCCAGCATTTT. Its protein product is CAGSLWGSNQPQHF. The variable domain in full, with the rest retrieved from reference TRBV28 and TRBJ1-5, is DVKVTQSSRYLVKRTGEKVFLECVQDMDHENMFWYRQDPGLGLRLIYFSYDVKMKEKGDIPEGYSVSREKKERFSLILESASTNQTSMYLCAGSLWGSNQPQHFGDGTRLSIL.

In this sample, this clone turned up a few times. The chain carries TRBV11-1 and TRBJ1-4; D is uncertain. This CDR3 has 13 amino acids. Germline V lookup: CDR1 SGHAT, CDR2 FQDESV (reference sequence). The germline V and J ends were trimmed by 8 bases and 4 bases, with 11 bases remaining between them. As DNA, the CDR3 is TGTGCCAGCCGGGAACCTAATAATGAAAAACTGTTTTTT. This codes for CASREPNNEKLFF.

The sample holds one count of this clone. The chain uses TRBV7-6 and TRBJ1-1; 10 bases fit TRBD1. Germline V gene lookup returns CDR1 SGHVS and CDR2 FNYEAQ. Germline trimming cut 2 bases from V and 1 base from J; bases unmatched to any gene: 7. The CDR3 is 17 residues long. The CDR3, as DNA: TGTGCCAGCAGCTTACCCGGGACAGGGGACACGAACACTGAAGCTTTCTTT. Translated, it gives CASSLPGTGDTNTEAFF.

The sample holds one count of this clone. This rearrangement joins TRBV28 to TRBJ2-7; a possible D gene is TRBD2 (6 bases). V gave up 6 bases and J gave up 7 bases, with 19 bases separating them. In germline, CDR1 is MDHEN, CDR2 SYDVKM. The CDR3 totals 14 residues. CDR3 sequence: CASRRGGGLEEQYF. CDR3 DNA: TGTGCCAGCAGGAGGGGAGGAGGGCTAGAGGAGCAGTACTTC.

The chain carries TRBV7-2 and TRBJ2-1; tentatively, D is TRBD2 (6 bases). Trimming took off 1 base at V and 10 bases at J, with 11 bases between the two ends. The CDR3 spans 13 residues. CDR1 SGHTA and CDR2 FQGNSA come from the germline V gene. Here the CDR3 DNA reads TGTGCCAGCAGCTTAGTGGTTCGGGGGGAGCAGTTCTTC. Translation: CASSLVVRGEQFF.

J is TRBJ2-1 and V is TRBV9; 8 bases map to TRBD2. This CDR3 comprises 16 residues. With V trimmed by 0 bases and J by 6 bases, 8 bases remained unmatched. Germline CDR1 SGDLS, CDR2 YYNGEE. This CDR3 is CASSVGASGSGNEQFF. CDR3 coding DNA: TGTGCCAGCAGCGTAGGGGCGAGCGGGAGCGGCAATGAGCAGTTCTTC.

This chain links TRBV2 with TRBJ2-5; D tentatively fits TRBD1 or TRBD2 (7 bases each). V dropped 8 bases and J dropped 5 bases, with 12 bases sitting between them. The germline CDR1 and CDR2 sequences are SNHLY and FYNNEI. The CDR3 covers 12 residues. CDR3 region: CASLRGGETQYF. The CDR3, as DNA: TGTGCCAGCCTCAGGGGGGGGGAGACCCAGTACTTC.

The chain couples TRBV29-1 to TRBJ1-5; D is ambiguous. CDR1 and CDR2 (germline): SQVTM, ANQGSEA. The CDR3 runs to 13 residues. V dropped 3 bases and J dropped 3 bases, with 9 bases sitting between them. DNA for the CDR3: TGCAGCGTTGAGCAGTCCCCCAATCAGCCCCAGCATTTT. It codes for CSVEQSPNQPQHF. The full variable domain, with the rest looked up from reference TRBV29-1 and TRBJ1-5, is SAVISQKPSRDICQRGTSLTIQCQVDSQVTMMFWYRQQPGQSLTLIATANQGSEATYESGFVIDKFPISRPNLTFSTLTVSNMSPEDSSIYLCSVEQSPNQPQHFGDGTRLSIL.

As to this clone: The same CDR3 can be traced to other DNA sequences in this sample. The J gene is TRBJ2-2, the V gene TRBV6-5; a weak D match, TRBD2 (5 bases). Trimming cost V 6 bases and J 4 bases, with 9 bases left between them. This CDR3 contains 13 residues. Germline values: CDR1 MNHEY, CDR2 SVGAGI. The CDR3 bases are TGTGCCAGCAGCCTAGCAGTCACCGGGGAGCTGTTTTTT. Its translation is CASSLAVTGELFF.

This clone occurred once. The chain links TRBV23-1 to TRBJ2-7; TRBD2 matches 10 bases. TRBV23-1 is labeled an ORF, and its function is uncertain. V dropped 11 bases and J dropped 6; count of bases not matched to a gene: 16. There are 15 residues in the CDR3. This CDR3 is CAALRPSGSVGEQYF. The CDR3 DNA sequence: TGCGCCGCACTTCGCCCTAGCGGGAGTGTAGGCGAGCAGTACTTC.

The chain recombines TRBV5-4 with TRBJ1-6; the match to TRBD1 covers 8 bases. V shed 6 bases and J 18 bases; nucleotides not matched to a gene: 23. Germline lookup yields CDR1 SGHNT and CDR2 YYREEE (reference sequence). This CDR3 contains 16 residues. DNA for the CDR3: TGTGCCAGCATCCAAACTTCCACAGGGGGGACCCTACCGTACCACTTT. As protein: CASIQTSTGGTLPYHF.

V is TRBV5-1 and J is TRBJ1-2; D may be TRBD1 (6 bases). The CDR3 has 16 residues. Germline loops: CDR1 SGHRS, CDR2 YFSETQ. V was shortened by 1 base and J by 3 bases, with 16 bases between the two germline ends. CDR3 in DNA: TGCGCCAGCAGCTTGAATGGGCCGGGGGCTGACTATGGCTACACCTTC. Translating gives CASSLNGPGADYGYTF. Variable domain in full (rest from reference TRBV5-1 and TRBJ1-2): KAGVTQTPRYLIKTRGQQVTLSCSPISGHRSVSWYQQTPGQGLQFLFEYFSETQRNKGNFPGRFSGRQFSNSRSEMNVSTLELGDSALYLCASSLNGPGADYGYTFGSGTRLTVV.

Worth noting for this clone: The same CDR3 is also encoded by other DNA sequences in this sample. The chain links TRBV4-1 to TRBJ2-7; 11 nucleotides agree with TRBD1. The CDR3 runs to 14 residues. V shed 4 bases and J 4 bases; nucleotides not matched to a gene: 3. The V gene's germline CDR1 is MGHRA and CDR2 YSYEKL. The CDR3 DNA reads TGCGCCAGCAGCCCGGGACAGGGGGGGTACGAGCAGTACTTC. This encodes CASSPGQGGYEQYF.

This clone was seen only once. V usage is TRBV6-6 and J usage is TRBJ2-7, with a tentative D call TRBD2 (6 bases). Germline values: CDR1 MNHNY, CDR2 SVGAGI (reference sequence). Trimming removed 7 bases at V and 4 bases at J, with 14 bases between. This CDR3 is 13 amino acids long. In nucleotides, the CDR3 is TGTGCCAGCACGCCGACTAGTGTATACGAGCAGTACTTC. Its protein is CASTPTSVYEQYF.